This T cell receptor beta chain appears in the sequencing data of a study of shared T cell receptors in the human thymus. The table came from immunoSEQ multiplex PCR; TCRdb's copy has only in-frame clones and leaves some out. This table has 550,000 to 800,000 clones, approximately 83% appearing once. This clone was counted a single time. J gave up 0 bases and V 4 bases, and 4 bases lay outside the gene matches. The CDR3 is made up of 18 amino acids. CDR1 SGDLS and CDR2 YYNGEE come from the germline V gene. The same sample was also used in a study of human thymus T cells.

This TCR was sampled from a girl under three years old with a congenital heart defect. The chain employs TRBV9 and TRBJ2-2, with 15 bases lining up with TRBD2. The sample was thymocytes. The CDR3 region has the DNA TGTGCCAGCAGCCCCGGGACTAGCGGGGGGCCGAACACCGGGGAGCTGTTTTTT. Translating gives CASSPGTSGGPNTGELFF. The full variable domain, with the rest looked up from reference TRBV9 and TRBJ2-2, is DSGVTQTPKHLITATGQRVTLRCSPRSGDLSVYWYQQSLDQGLQFLIQYYNGEERAKGNILERFSAQQFPDLHSELNLSSLELGDSALYFCASSPGTSGGPNTGELFFGEGSRLTVL.